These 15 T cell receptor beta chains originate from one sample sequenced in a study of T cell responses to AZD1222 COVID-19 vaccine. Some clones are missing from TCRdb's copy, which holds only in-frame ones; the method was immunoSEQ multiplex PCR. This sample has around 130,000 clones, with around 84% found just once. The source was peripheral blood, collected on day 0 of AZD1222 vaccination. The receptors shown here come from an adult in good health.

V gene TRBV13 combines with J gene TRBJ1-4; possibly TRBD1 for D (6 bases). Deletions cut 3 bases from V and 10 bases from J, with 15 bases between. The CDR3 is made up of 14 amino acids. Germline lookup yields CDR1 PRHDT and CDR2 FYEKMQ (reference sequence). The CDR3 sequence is CASSLGGRGGKLFF. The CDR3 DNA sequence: TGTGCCAGCAGCTTGGGGGGCAGGGGTGGAAAACTGTTTTTT. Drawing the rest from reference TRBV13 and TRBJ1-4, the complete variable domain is AAGVIQSPRHLIKEKRETATLKCYPIPRHDTVYWYQQGPGQDPQFLISFYEKMQSDKGSIPDRFSAQQFSDYHSELNMSSLELGDSALYFCASSLGGRGGKLFFGSGTQLSVL.

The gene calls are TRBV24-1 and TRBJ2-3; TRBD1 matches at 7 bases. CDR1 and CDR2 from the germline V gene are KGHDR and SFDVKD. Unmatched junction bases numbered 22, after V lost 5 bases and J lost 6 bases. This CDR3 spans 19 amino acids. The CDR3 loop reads CATSGQGLGLPGLRDTQYF. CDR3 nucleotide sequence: TGTGCCACCAGTGGACAGGGTCTCGGCCTCCCGGGGTTAAGGGATACGCAGTATTTT.

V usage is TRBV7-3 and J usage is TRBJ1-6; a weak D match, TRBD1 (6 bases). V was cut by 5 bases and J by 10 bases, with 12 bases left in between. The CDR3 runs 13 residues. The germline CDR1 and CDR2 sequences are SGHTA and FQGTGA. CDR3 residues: CASSLQGSSPLHF. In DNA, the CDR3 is TGTGCCAGCAGCCTACAGGGAAGCTCACCCCTCCACTTT.

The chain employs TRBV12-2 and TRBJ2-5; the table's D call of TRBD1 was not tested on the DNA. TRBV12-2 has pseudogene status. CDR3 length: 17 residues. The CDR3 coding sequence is TGTGCAAGTCGCTTAGGTCAAGGCAGGGGGCGATCAGAGACCCAGTACTTC. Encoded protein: CASRLGQGRGRSETQYF.

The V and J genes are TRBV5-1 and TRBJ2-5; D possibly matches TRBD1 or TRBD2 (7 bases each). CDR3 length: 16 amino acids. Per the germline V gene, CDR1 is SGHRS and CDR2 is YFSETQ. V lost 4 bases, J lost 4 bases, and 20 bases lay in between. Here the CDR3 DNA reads TGCGCCAGCAGCCCTGGCCAGGGGGGGGGAAGAGAGACCCAGTACTTC. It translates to CASSPGQGGGRETQYF.

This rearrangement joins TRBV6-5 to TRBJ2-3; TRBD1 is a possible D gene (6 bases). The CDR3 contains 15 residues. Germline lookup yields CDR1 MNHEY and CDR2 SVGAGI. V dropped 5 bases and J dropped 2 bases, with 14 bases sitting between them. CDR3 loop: CASSRNRELTDTQYF. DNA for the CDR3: TGTGCCAGCAGTCGAAACAGGGAACTCACAGATACGCAGTATTTT.

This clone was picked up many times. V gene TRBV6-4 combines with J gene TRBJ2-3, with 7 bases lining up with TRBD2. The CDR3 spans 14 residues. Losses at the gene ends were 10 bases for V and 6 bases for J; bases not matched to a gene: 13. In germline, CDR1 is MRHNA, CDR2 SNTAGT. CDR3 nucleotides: TGTGCCACGAAGGGATCGTGGGGAGGGGATACGCAGTATTTT. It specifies CATKGSWGGDTQYF.

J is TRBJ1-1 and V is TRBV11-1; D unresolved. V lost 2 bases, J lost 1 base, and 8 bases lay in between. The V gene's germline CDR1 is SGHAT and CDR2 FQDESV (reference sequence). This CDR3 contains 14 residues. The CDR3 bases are TGTGCCAGCAGCTTACCCCGTTGGAACACTGAAGCTTTCTTT. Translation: CASSLPRWNTEAFF.

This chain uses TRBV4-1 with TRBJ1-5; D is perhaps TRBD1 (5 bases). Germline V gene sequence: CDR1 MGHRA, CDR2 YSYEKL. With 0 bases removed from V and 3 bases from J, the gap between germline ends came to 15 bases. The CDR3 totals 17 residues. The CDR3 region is CASSQDESGLVNQPQHF. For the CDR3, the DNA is TGCGCCAGCAGCCAAGATGAGTCAGGGCTAGTCAATCAGCCCCAGCATTTT.

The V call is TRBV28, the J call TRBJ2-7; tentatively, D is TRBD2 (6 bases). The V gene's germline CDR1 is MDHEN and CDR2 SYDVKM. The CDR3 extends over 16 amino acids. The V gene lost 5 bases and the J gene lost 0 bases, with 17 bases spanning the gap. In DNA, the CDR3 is TGTGCCAGCAGTCTCCCCGGGAGTTTAGGCTCCTACGAGCAGTACTTC. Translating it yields CASSLPGSLGSYEQYF.

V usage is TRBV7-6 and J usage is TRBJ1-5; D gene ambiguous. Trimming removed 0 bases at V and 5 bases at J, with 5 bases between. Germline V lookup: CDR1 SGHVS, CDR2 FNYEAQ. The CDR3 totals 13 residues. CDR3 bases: TGTGCCAGCAGCTTAGCGAGTGATCAGCCCCAGCATTTT. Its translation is CASSLASDQPQHF.

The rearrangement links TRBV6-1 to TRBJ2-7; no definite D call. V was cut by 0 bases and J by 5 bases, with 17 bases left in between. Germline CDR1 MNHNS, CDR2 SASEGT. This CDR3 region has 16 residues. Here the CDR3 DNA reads TGTGCCAGCAGTGAAGCGCAAGGCTTACAGCGCCACGAGCAGTACTTC. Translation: CASSEAQGLQRHEQYF.

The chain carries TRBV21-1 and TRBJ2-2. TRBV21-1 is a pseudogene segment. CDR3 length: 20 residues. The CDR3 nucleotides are TGTGCCAGCAGCGAGTCGGGGTTCCCGGGACCCCCTTCTGACACCGGGGAGCTGTTTTTT. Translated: CASSESGFPGPPSDTGELFF.

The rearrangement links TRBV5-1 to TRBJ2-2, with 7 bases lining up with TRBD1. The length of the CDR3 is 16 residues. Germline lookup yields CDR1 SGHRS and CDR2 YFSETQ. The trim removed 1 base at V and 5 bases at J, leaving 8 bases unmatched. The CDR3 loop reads CASSLNSYRGTGELFF. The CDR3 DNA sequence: TGCGCCAGCAGCTTGAACTCGTACAGGGGAACCGGGGAGCTGTTTTTT.

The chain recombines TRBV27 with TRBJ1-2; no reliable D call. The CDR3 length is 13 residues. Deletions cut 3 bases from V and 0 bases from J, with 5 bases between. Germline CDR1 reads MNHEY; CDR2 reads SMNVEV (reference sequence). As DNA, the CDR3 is TGTGCCAGCAGTTTCAACTCTAACTATGGCTACACCTTC. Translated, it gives CASSFNSNYGYTF.